The TCR beta chain under discussion was sequenced for a study of cytomegalovirus exposure and HLA in healthy donors. Study findings and constraints: Several of the most significant clusters were apparently associated with common viral pathogens in a later analysis. Later analysis demonstrated an association between a missense DCLRE1C variant and TCR beta V- and J-gene trimming.

Concerning this clone: What it binds is unknown. Other DNA sequences within the sample encode an identical CDR3.

The CDR3 spans 13 residues. The V end was cut by 4 bases, the J end by 0 bases, with 4 bases between. From germline, CDR1 is SGHTA and CDR2 FQGNSA. The study ran its PCR with 60 Vbeta and 13 Jbeta primers. The repertoire was sequenced with immunoSEQ multiplex PCR; TCRdb's copy has only in-frame clones and lacks some. The table lists about 140,000 clones, 70% to 85% of them singletons, with about 3.9% in the top ten. V is TRBV7-2 and J is TRBJ1-3; D uncertain. The material sequenced was PBMCs. This TCR derives from a middle-aged man in good health and CMV-seropositive. CDR3 DNA sequence: TGTGCCAGCAGCTCTTACTCTGGAAACACCATATATTTT. Translated: CASSSYSGNTIYF.